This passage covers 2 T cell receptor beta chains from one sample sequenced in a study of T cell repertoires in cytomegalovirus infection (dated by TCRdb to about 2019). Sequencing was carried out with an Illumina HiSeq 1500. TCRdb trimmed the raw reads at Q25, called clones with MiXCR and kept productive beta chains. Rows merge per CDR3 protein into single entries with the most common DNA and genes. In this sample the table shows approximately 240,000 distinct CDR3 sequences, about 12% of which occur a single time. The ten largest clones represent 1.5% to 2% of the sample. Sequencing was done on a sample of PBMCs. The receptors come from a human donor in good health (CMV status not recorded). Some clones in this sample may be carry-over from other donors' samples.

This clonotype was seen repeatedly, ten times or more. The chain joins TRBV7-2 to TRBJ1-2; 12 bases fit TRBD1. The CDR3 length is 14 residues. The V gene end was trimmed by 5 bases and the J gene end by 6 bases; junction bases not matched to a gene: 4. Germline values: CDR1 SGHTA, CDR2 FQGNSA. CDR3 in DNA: TGTGCCAGCAGCATCGGGACAGGGGGCGATGGCTACACCTTC. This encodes CASSIGTGGDGYTF.

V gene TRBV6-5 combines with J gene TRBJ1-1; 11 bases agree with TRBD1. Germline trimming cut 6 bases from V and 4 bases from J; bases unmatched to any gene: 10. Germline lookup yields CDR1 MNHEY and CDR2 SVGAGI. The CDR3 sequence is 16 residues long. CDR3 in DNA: TGTGCCAGCAGCTTGGGGTCAGGGACAGGGGGCACTGAAGCTTTCTTT. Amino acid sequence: CASSLGSGTGGTEAFF.